Following are 19 T cell receptor beta chains from one sample sequenced in a study of CD8+CD57+ T cells in acquired aplastic anemia. Individuals selected for sequencing had exhibited CD8+CD57+ cell expansion on flow cytometry. TCR beta VDJ and CDR3 profiles were obtained from a genomic DNA template. From the reads, TCRdb called clonotypes with MiXCR, one entry per CDR3 protein. The repertoire holds roughly 160,000 distinct CDR3 sequences, about 45% seen once, with approximately 3% in the top ten. The sample was sorted CD4+, CD8+, or CD8+CD57+ T cells (not recorded which) from PBMCs. The receptors come from a human donor with aplastic anemia.

This clonotype was seen once. A much larger clone sits a single nucleotide away, making a read error possible. V usage is TRBV20-1 and J usage is TRBJ2-3; TRBD2 agrees at 7 bases. The V gene's germline CDR1 is DFQATT and CDR2 SNEGSKA (reference sequence). The CDR3 runs 15 residues. DNA for the CDR3: TGCAGTGCTAGAGTTGCTAGCGGAGTCACAGATACGCACTATTTT. This encodes CSARVASGVTDTHYF.

The chain has TRBV19 and TRBJ1-1; D is unclear. Between the trimmed V and J ends, which lost 8 bases and 0 bases, there was a span of 10 bases. The CDR3 has 13 amino acids. The germline V gene has CDR1 LNHDA and CDR2 SQIVND (reference sequence). The CDR3 DNA is TGTGCCAGTTCCGAAATCATGAACACTGAAGCTTTCTTT. Its translation: CASSEIMNTEAFF.

The sample holds many counts of this clonotype. The chain couples TRBV7-9 to TRBJ1-6; D is perhaps TRBD1 (5 bases). The ends were cut back, 5 bases at V and 10 bases at J, with 12 bases in the middle. The CDR3 runs to 13 residues. The V gene's germline CDR1 is SEHNR and CDR2 FQNEAQ (reference sequence). The CDR3 DNA reads TGTGCCAGCAGCAACCAGGGAGGGTCACCCCTCCACTTT. The encoded protein is CASSNQGGSPLHF.

This sequence joins TRBV9 and TRBJ1-6; D possibly corresponds to TRBD1 (6 bases). Germline V gives CDR1 SGDLS, CDR2 YYNGEE. This CDR3 region has 17 residues. V lost 4 bases to trimming and J lost 8 bases, with 22 bases between them. CDR3: CASSTLVSGARDSPLHF. In nucleotides, the CDR3 is TGTGCCAGCAGCACCCTCGTCTCGGGGGCCAGGGATTCACCCCTCCACTTT. Supplemented by reference TRBV9 and TRBJ1-6, the full variable domain reads DSGVTQTPKHLITATGQRVTLRCSPRSGDLSVYWYQQSLDQGLQFLIQYYNGEERAKGNILERFSAQQFPDLHSELNLSSLELGDSALYFCASSTLVSGARDSPLHFGNGTRLTVT.

This clonotype was picked up one time. The chain links TRBV24-1 to TRBJ1-2; 7 positions match TRBD1. CDR1 and CDR2 (germline): KGHDR, SFDVKD. The CDR3 is made up of 14 amino acids. J was trimmed by 5 bases and V by 2 bases; bases with no gene match: 4. The CDR3 DNA is TGTGCCACCAGTGATTGGACAGGTGGATATGGCTACACCTTC. Translated: CATSDWTGGYGYTF.

Details on this clonotype: A junction end diverges from the germline sequence, so it may reflect a read error. V and J are TRBV10-3 and TRBJ1-1, with a weak D call TRBD1 (6 bases). This CDR3 comprises 10 residues. Germline assignment: CDR1 ENHRY and CDR2 SYGVKD. In DNA, the CDR3 is TGTGCCAGCAGGGACACTGAAGCTCTCTTT. This encodes CASRDTEALF.

This clonotype was observed at least ten times. CDR3 coding DNA: TGTGCCAGCAGCGGACCACCATCGATAGATACGCAGTATTTT. It is translated as CASSGPPSIDTQYF. V usage is TRBV9 and J usage is TRBJ2-3; D is unresolved. Looked up from germline, CDR1 is SGDLS and CDR2 is YYNGEE. There are 14 residues in the CDR3. The V end lost 3 bases, the J end lost 5 bases, and 13 bases lay between the germline ends.

This clonotype is medium-sized by share. The V gene is TRBV29-1, the J gene TRBJ1-1; D is perhaps TRBD1 (5 bases). The CDR3 has 12 amino acids. The germline V gene has CDR1 SQVTM and CDR2 ANQGSEA. Trimming removed 6 bases at V and 2 bases at J, with 10 bases between. The CDR3 here is CSVETDNTEAFF. The CDR3, as DNA: TGCAGCGTCGAGACAGACAACACTGAAGCTTTCTTT.

As for this clonotype: A read error is likely, as this CDR3 ends without the conserved phenylalanine or tryptophan. The genes are TRBV30 and TRBJ2-7, with D unresolved. This CDR3 spans 11 amino acids. The germline CDR1 and CDR2 sequences are GTSNPN and SVGIG (reference sequence). CDR3 protein: CAWSSSYAQYL. The CDR3 region has the DNA TGTGCCTGGAGTTCCTCCTACGCGCAGTACCTT.

This clonotype was recorded many times. The rearrangement links TRBV24-1 to TRBJ2-7, with D possibly being TRBD1 or TRBD2 (5 bases each). This CDR3 is 13 amino acids long. Germline-derived CDR1 and CDR2 are KGHDR and SFDVKD. V dropped 4 bases and J dropped 6 bases, with 12 bases sitting between them. CDR3 bases: TGTGCCACCAGTGAAGGGACCCGCCTCGAGCAGTACTTC. Translation gives CATSEGTRLEQYF.

The V call is TRBV7-2, the J call TRBJ2-7; D is undetermined. Germline-derived CDR1 and CDR2 are SGHTA and FQGNSA. V was cut by 3 bases and J by 3 bases, with 12 bases left in between. The CDR3 is made up of 14 amino acids. The CDR3 here is CASSFTPLSYEQYF. The CDR3 bases are TGTGCCAGCAGCTTTACCCCACTCAGCTACGAGCAGTACTTC.

In this sample, this clonotype turned up many times. J is TRBJ2-5 and V is TRBV12-3 or TRBV12-4, with D possibly matching TRBD2 (5 bases). Trimming stripped 3 bases from V and 5 bases from J, with 16 bases between. The CDR3 is made up of 15 amino acids. For the CDR3, the DNA is TGTGCCAGCAGTTTTACGGATGGGCGCGGGGAGACCCAGTACTTC. Amino acids: CASSFTDGRGETQYF.

This clonotype was found many times. The rearrangement links TRBV13 to TRBJ2-3; no firm D call. The CDR3 has 11 amino acids. Germline V CDR1 and CDR2: PRHDT, FYEKMQ (reference sequence). V was clipped by 0 bases and J by 10 bases, with 5 bases between them. The DNA for the CDR3 is TGTGCCAGCAGCTTAGGAGCCTCGCAGTATTTT. Translated, it gives CASSLGASQYF.

This clonotype occurred many times. The V and J genes are TRBV5-1 and TRBJ2-3; TRBD2 matches at 9 bases. The CDR3 is 14 residues long. Per the germline V gene, CDR1 is SGHRS and CDR2 is YFSETQ. The trim removed 5 bases at V and 5 bases at J, leaving 6 bases unmatched. The DNA for the CDR3 is TGCGCCAGCAGGCCGGGACTAGCTGTAGATACGCAGTATTTT. It encodes CASRPGLAVDTQYF.

CDR3 nucleotides: TGTGCCAGCAGCTTGGTCAGGGGGAACACTGAAGCTTTCTTT. It yields the protein CASSLVRGNTEAFF. This chain joins TRBV5-6 and TRBJ1-1; TRBD1 is a possible D gene (6 bases). Trimming took off 0 bases at V and 1 base at J, with 7 bases between the two ends. This CDR3 has 14 residues. Germline V CDR1 and CDR2: SGHDT, YYEEEE.

The V gene is TRBV10-3, the J gene TRBJ1-1; D gene ambiguous. CDR1 ENHRY and CDR2 SYGVKD come from the germline V gene. This CDR3 has 14 amino acids. The V and J ends lost 4 bases and 1 base respectively, with 10 bases between them. The CDR3 sequence: CAISGTGENTEAFF. CDR3 coding DNA: TGTGCCATCAGTGGCACTGGAGAGAACACTGAAGCTTTCTTT.

Ten or more counts support this clonotype. This sequence joins TRBV15 and TRBJ2-1; D unresolved. From germline, CDR1 is LNHNV and CDR2 YYDKDF (reference sequence). Trimming left V 1 base short and J 8 bases short, with 15 bases between. The CDR3 has 15 residues. CDR3 region: CATSRGGMTAHEQFF. The CDR3 DNA sequence: TGTGCCACCAGCAGAGGGGGTATGACCGCCCATGAGCAGTTCTTC.

The V call is TRBV2, the J call TRBJ1-6; 7 nucleotides line up with TRBD1. The germline CDR1 and CDR2 sequences are SNHLY and FYNNEI. V dropped 0 bases and J dropped 8; count of bases not matched to a gene: 4. There are 15 residues in the CDR3. CDR3: CASSEARGGDSPLHF. The CDR3, as DNA: TGTGCCAGCAGTGAAGCGAGAGGGGGCGATTCACCCCTCCACTTT. Full variable domain (rest looked up from reference TRBV2 and TRBJ1-6): EPEVTQTPSHQVTQMGQEVILRCVPISNHLYFYWYRQILGQKVEFLVSFYNNEISEKSEIFDDQFSVERPDGSNFTLKIRSTKLEDSAMYFCASSEARGGDSPLHFGNGTRLTVT.

The chain employs TRBV11-2 and TRBJ2-1, with 15 bases aligning to TRBD2. Germline CDR1 and CDR2: SGHAT and FQNNGV. J lost 5 bases, V lost 0 bases, and 5 bases had no gene match. The CDR3 length is 18 residues. CDR3 in amino acids: CASSLEGTSGRYNNEQFF. For the CDR3, the DNA is TGTGCCAGCAGCTTAGAAGGGACTAGCGGGAGGTATAACAATGAGCAGTTCTTC.